A selection of T cell receptor beta chains follows, all from one sample in a study of shared clonotypes between healthy human individuals. The repertoire was sequenced with immunoSEQ multiplex PCR; TCRdb's copy has only in-frame clones and lacks some. The data contain 450,000 to 500,000 clones, about 84% of them singletons. Input material: PBMCs. Receptors originate from a woman aged 35 to 49 in good health. Some clones in this sample may be carry-over from other donors' samples. CDR3s leave out the opening cysteine and the closing phenylalanine or tryptophan. Expanded clones get a size class; other rows say once, few or many, or leave the size out.

>-|14|TRBJ2-2|TRBV7-6
ASSLVAGLYTGELF
>-|14|TRBJ2-7|TRBV4-3
ASSQGSGVYSYEQY
>once|11|TRBJ1-1|TRBV7-3
ASSLTFDTEAF
>many|13|TRBJ2-1|TRBV4-2
ASSQEETAHNEQF
>-|11|TRBJ1-1|TRBV4-3
ASSQDKGTLAF
>-|11|TRBJ1-4|TRBV5-1
ASRQTLNEKLF
>-|14|TRBJ2-7|TRBV5-4
ASSHGTSARSYEQY
>-|13|TRBJ2-1|TRBV19
ASRRGTGFFPEQF
>-|15|TRBJ2-5|TRBV19
ASSIRTSDHSQETQY
>-|11|TRBJ2-3|TRBV5-1
ASSLIPTDTQY
>-|13|TRBJ2-7|TRBV6-5
ASSTLQGPDYEQY
>-|12|TRBJ2-7|TRBV27
ASSQLGLSYEQY
>few|11|TRBJ2-7|TRBV27
ASSFRRADEQY
>-|11|TRBJ1-2|TRBV29-1
SVGTEFTYGYT
>once|13|TRBJ2-6|TRBV6-5
ASSYVYPGANVLT
>-|14|TRBJ2-2|TRBV11-2
ASSVRTSGNPGELF
>-|14|TRBJ2-1|TRBV7-2
ASSLDATSGSNEQF
>-|14|TRBJ2-2|TRBV28
ASSPAGGLRSGELF
>-|13|TRBJ2-5|TRBV4-2
ASSQGLAGEETQY
>-|14|TRBJ2-7|TRBV7-8
ASSSRMVGDAYEQY
>-|10|TRBJ2-2|TRBV30
AWSGNTGELF
>-|12|TRBJ1-1|TRBV30
AWSVGVMNTEAF
>-|14|TRBJ2-1|TRBV11-1
ASSPGGRQVRNEQF
>-|12|TRBJ2-7|TRBV5-1
ASSLDRNSYEQY
>-|12|TRBJ2-3|TRBV19
ASSPSTEADTQY
>-|11|TRBJ1-5|TRBV27
ASSFGAGQPQH
>-|14|TRBJ1-6|TRBV28
ASSPRTGGRVSPLH
>-|10|TRBJ2-3|TRBV30
AWIWGGDTQY
>-|12|TRBJ1-2|TRBV30
AWSSPGHQYGYT
>-|11|TRBJ1-4|TRBV2
ASRRTENEKLF
>-|12|TRBJ2-7|TRBV4-2
ASSWRGAVDEQY
>-|11|TRBJ1-2|TRBV29-1
SDVQGSGYGYT
>once|14|TRBJ1-1|TRBV27
ASSLGQGWGNTEAF
>once|11|TRBJ2-7|TRBV18
ASSSGLDSEQY
>-|14|TRBJ2-7|TRBV10-3
AISDPLRGRDYEQY
>-|15|TRBJ2-1|TRBV18
ASSPTGRGTSVGEQF
>once|11|TRBJ2-3|TRBV28
AIRDDYTDTQY
>-|11|TRBJ2-5|TRBV2
ASTTGFEETQY
>-|12|TRBJ2-5|TRBV4-1
ASSQGRSWETQY
>-|13|TRBJ2-1|TRBV7-9
ASSFLQSLDNEQF
>-|13|TRBJ1-2|TRBV29-1
SVETGGIANYGYT
>-|12|TRBJ1-1|TRBV6-6
ASSMTGSFTEAF
>-|14|TRBJ2-5|TRBV5-6
ASSPKGGQFQETQY
>-|14|TRBJ1-2|TRBV9
ASSARTGRLRDGYT
>many|9|TRBJ1-1|TRBV7-9
ASSLETEAF
>-|15|TRBJ2-1|TRBV4-1
ASSQDKVLAGVVEQF
>-|11|TRBJ2-5|TRBV14
ASSQVGLRTQY